The clone carrying this T cell receptor beta chain was found many times. Antigen: not known. TCRdb redid the calling of the 5' RACE reads with MiXCR, one entry per CDR3 protein. Of around 300,000 distinct CDR3 sequences in the sample, more than 6.5% were seen once. The CDR3 length is 13 residues. Germline V gene sequence: CDR1 MDHEN, CDR2 SYDVKM. J was trimmed by 5 bases and V by 7 bases; bases with no gene match: 6. These data originate in a study of identical twins. Findings and caveats of the study: Twins' excess sharing was less marked for out-of-frame beta sequences.

These data also featured in a second study, about yellow fever vaccine responses in identical twins.

The sample taken for sequencing was memory (CD45RO+) T cells sorted from blood. V gene TRBV28 combines with J gene TRBJ2-7; 9 bases are a match to TRBD2. The clonotype comes from a woman younger than 30 in good health. CDR3 nucleotides: TGTGCCAGCATTAGCGGGAGTTTCGACGAGCAGTACTTC. As protein: CASISGSFDEQYF.